These 3 T cell receptor beta chains were sequenced from one sample in a study of vaccination and CD4 T cells after COVID-19. Cultured CD4+ T cell DNA was sequenced using the Oncomine TCR Beta short-read assay. Extraction of genomic DNA was performed on cultured CD4+ T cells. One entry per CDR3 protein results from TCRdb running MiXCR on the PCR reads. The sample has over 9,500 distinct CDR3 sequences; 40% are singletons. Their cognate antigens are unknown. Described treatment: roughly 10-day PBMC culture with coronavirus spike peptide pools or control peptides (ViraFEST assay). Samples of CD4+ T cells were obtained from the unexposed donor before the COVID-19 pandemic (2011-2018). The sequenced sample consisted of CD4+ T cells from blood, cultured in vitro. The origin of the receptors is a human donor in good health.

The rearrangement links TRBV27 to TRBJ2-6; the match to TRBD2 covers 10 bases. CDR3 length: 17 amino acids. Germline lookup yields CDR1 MNHEY and CDR2 SMNVEV (reference sequence). Trimming cost V 2 bases and J 0 bases; bases outside gene matches: 1. The CDR3 is CASSLLAGVSGANVLTF. CDR3 DNA: TGTGCCAGCAGTTTACTAGCGGGGGTCTCTGGGGCCAACGTCCTGACTTTC.

The J gene is TRBJ2-7, the V gene TRBV21-1. TRBV21-1 is a listed pseudogene. The CDR3 contains 16 residues. The CDR3 reads CASSKGRFGNSDEQYF. The CDR3, as DNA: TGTGCCAGCAGCAAGGGCAGGTTCGGGAACTCCGACGAGCAGTACTTC.

The chain uses TRBV6-1 and TRBJ2-1; TRBD2 is a possible D gene (6 bases). The CDR3 has 16 amino acids. CDR1 is MNHNS and CDR2 is SASEGT in the germline V gene. V lost 6 bases, J lost 5 bases, and 20 bases lay in between. The CDR3: CASSPPLIAVDNEQFF. CDR3 in DNA: TGTGCCAGCAGCCCTCCCCTAATAGCGGTCGACAATGAGCAGTTCTTC.